Presented here are 8 T cell receptor beta chains from one specimen sequenced in a study of long-term antiretroviral therapy in people with HIV. Researchers report immunoSEQ v3.0 was run at survey level. Method: immunoSEQ multiplex PCR; TCRdb's copy keeps in-frame clones and lacks some. The repertoire has about 20,000 clones, approximately 88% of them found once; the top ten carry under 9.5%. Sequencing used unsorted PBMCs, obtained 1.2 years after starting antiretroviral therapy. These TCRs come from a woman in her thirties or forties with HIV.

The rearrangement uses TRBV6-1 and TRBJ2-1; 12 bases are a match to TRBD2. From germline, CDR1 is MNHNS and CDR2 SASEGT. J was trimmed by 9 bases and V by 2 bases; bases with no gene match: 11. The CDR3 runs 17 residues. CDR3 DNA sequence: TGTGCCAGCAGTGAACTAGCGGGAGGGCCCGGAGGGGCTGAGCAGTTCTTC. Residues: CASSELAGGPGGAEQFF.

This chain uses TRBV7-9 with TRBJ2-2; 9 nucleotides agree with TRBD1. Germline trimming cut 5 bases from V and 1 base from J; bases unmatched to any gene: 2. Germline-derived CDR1 and CDR2 are SEHNR and FQNEAQ (reference sequence). The CDR3 length is 15 residues. The CDR3 region has the DNA TGTGCCAGCAGCCCGGGACAGGGGAACACCGGGGAGCTGTTTTTT. Residues: CASSPGQGNTGELFF.

V is TRBV28 and J is TRBJ1-4; 7 positions match TRBD1. The length of the CDR3 is 13 residues. Germline V gene lookup returns CDR1 MDHEN and CDR2 SYDVKM. J was trimmed by 5 bases and V by 10 bases; bases with no gene match: 7. CDR3 in amino acids: CATPEQGNEKLFF. CDR3 bases: TGTGCCACCCCGGAACAGGGGAATGAAAAACTGTTTTTT. The full variable domain, with the rest looked up from reference TRBV28 and TRBJ1-4, is DVKVTQSSRYLVKRTGEKVFLECVQDMDHENMFWYRQDPGLGLRLIYFSYDVKMKEKGDIPEGYSVSREKKERFSLILESASTNQTSMYLCATPEQGNEKLFFGSGTQLSVL.

The V call is TRBV7-9, the J call TRBJ2-2; TRBD2 matches at 8 bases. V shed 5 bases and J 2 bases; nucleotides not matched to a gene: 10. CDR1 and CDR2 from the germline V gene are SEHNR and FQNEAQ (reference sequence). This CDR3 region has 17 residues. This chain's CDR3 is CASSLRGGRLNTGELFF. DNA of the CDR3: TGTGCCAGCAGCCTTCGGGGGGGGCGCTTAAACACCGGGGAGCTGTTTTTT.

The rearrangement uses TRBV7-9 and TRBJ2-7; D is unclear. V gave up 6 bases and J gave up 4 bases, with 10 bases separating them. The CDR3 runs to 12 residues. Germline CDR1 SEHNR, CDR2 FQNEAQ (reference sequence). The CDR3 nucleotides are TGTGCCAGCAGTCCTAGGGTTTACGAGCAGTACTTC. It translates to CASSPRVYEQYF.

The chain has TRBV5-1 and TRBJ1-1, with 8 nucleotides matching TRBD1. Germline CDR1 and CDR2: SGHRS and YFSETQ. V gave up 1 base and J gave up 7 bases; unmatched junction bases: 9. This CDR3 has 15 residues. The CDR3 DNA follows: TGCGCCAGCAGCTTGTGGATCGGACAGGGTGATGAAGCTTTCTTT. This gives the protein CASSLWIGQGDEAFF.

The rearrangement joins TRBV13 to TRBJ2-2; D uncertain. Germline assignment: CDR1 PRHDT and CDR2 FYEKMQ (reference sequence). The CDR3 runs to 14 residues. Trimming took 4 bases from V and 4 from J, leaving 10 bases between them. The CDR3 loop reads CASSSGPTTGELFF. The CDR3, as DNA: TGTGCCAGCAGCTCGGGCCCAACCACCGGGGAGCTGTTTTTT.

This chain uses TRBV7-9 with TRBJ2-1, with a tentative D call TRBD2 (6 bases). Germline CDR1 SEHNR, CDR2 FQNEAQ (reference sequence). V lost 3 bases and J 6 bases, leaving 12 bases between the germline ends. The CDR3 runs to 14 residues. CDR3 in amino acids: CASSFYGSSNEQFF. The CDR3 DNA follows: TGTGCCAGCAGCTTCTACGGGAGCAGCAATGAGCAGTTCTTC.